This T cell receptor beta chain was found in a study of blood T cell repertoires in COVID-19. Study processing details: Amplification of reference gene primers was used by the study to estimate nucleated cell counts. TCRdb's copy holds only in-frame clones and misses some; the assay was immunoSEQ multiplex PCR. V and J calls and clone size follow that table, whereas D and trimming were derived from the DNA. The table includes hundreds of thousands of clones, roughly 87% detected once. Germline CDR1 reads ENHRY; CDR2 reads SYGVKD. V gave up 6 bases and J gave up 1 base; unmatched junction bases: 5. The CDR3 length is 14 residues.

The specimen was PBMCs or T cells enriched from blood (not recorded which). The V call is TRBV10-3, the J call TRBJ2-5, with 7 bases lining up with TRBD1. This TCR came from a woman younger than 45 who had recovered from COVID-19. The CDR3 sequence is CAISQGEFQETQYF. CDR3 DNA: TGTGCCATCAGCCAGGGGGAGTTCCAAGAGACCCAGTACTTC.